A single sample gave rise to the 8 T cell receptor beta chains below, sequenced in a study of blood T cell repertoires in COVID-19. Measured with immunoSEQ multiplex PCR; TCRdb has only the in-frame clones, and not every one. The sample comprises about 300,000 clones, 70% to 90% of which are singletons, and approximately 6.5% rests with the top ten. Sequences were obtained from peripheral blood. These receptors all come from a woman aged 45-65 years with COVID-19, enrolled during active disease.

This chain joins TRBV5-1 and TRBJ2-7; 8 bases line up with TRBD2. The germline V gene has CDR1 SGHRS and CDR2 YFSETQ. This CDR3 spans 16 amino acids. With 4 bases clipped from V and 3 bases from J, the junction kept 12 bases outside the gene matches. CDR3 DNA sequence: TGCGCCAGCAGCATCTCAGCGGGAGTCCTTGGCTACGAGCAGTACTTC. Translated, it gives CASSISAGVLGYEQYF.

This chain links TRBV13 with TRBJ2-3, with TRBD2 matching 7 bases. CDR3 length equals 15 residues. Germline assignment: CDR1 PRHDT and CDR2 FYEKMQ (reference sequence). V gave up 6 bases and J gave up 6 bases; unmatched junction bases: 12. CDR3 in amino acids: CASRGTGRPGDTQYF. In DNA, the CDR3 is TGTGCCAGCAGAGGAACCGGGAGGCCGGGTGATACGCAGTATTTT.

This sequence joins TRBV5-6 and TRBJ1-2; 8 positions match TRBD1. This CDR3 spans 15 amino acids. V dropped 4 bases and J dropped 4; count of bases not matched to a gene: 9. Germline values: CDR1 SGHDT, CDR2 YYEEEE. CDR3 DNA sequence: TGTGCCAGCAGCCCCGGGACAGGTCGCCCCTATGGCTACACCTTC. This codes for CASSPGTGRPYGYTF.

This clone was detected once. This chain joins TRBV6-5 and TRBJ1-2; a weak D match, TRBD1 (5 bases). Germline values: CDR1 MNHEY, CDR2 SVGAGI. V gave up 8 bases and J gave up 6 bases, with 22 bases separating them. The CDR3 loop spans 15 amino acids. In DNA, the CDR3 is TGTGCCAGCGGGGAAAGGGGAGGTAATCCACATGGCTACACCTTC. Its protein is CASGERGGNPHGYTF.

This clone was counted once. The chain recombines TRBV7-9 with TRBJ2-5, with D uncertain. Germline V gives CDR1 SEHNR, CDR2 FQNEAQ (reference sequence). V was shortened by 2 bases and J by 2 bases, with 6 bases between the two germline ends. The CDR3 length is 13 residues. The CDR3 is CASSLNIQETQYF. CDR3 DNA sequence: TGTGCCAGCAGCTTAAACATTCAAGAGACCCAGTACTTC.

CDR3: CASSIMRQGVGANVLTF. The CDR3 DNA is TGTGCCAGTAGTATTATGAGACAGGGGGTTGGGGCCAACGTCCTGACTTTC. V gene TRBV19 combines with J gene TRBJ2-6, with TRBD1 matching over 9 bases. The CDR3 loop spans 17 amino acids. The J segment lost 3 bases and the V segment lost 3 bases, leaving 6 bases of the junction unmatched. Germline CDR1 and CDR2: LNHDA and SQIVND (reference sequence).

V usage is TRBV12-5 and J usage is TRBJ2-3; D not certain. CDR1 is LGHNT and CDR2 is FRNRAP in the germline V gene. The CDR3 totals 15 residues. Trimming took 0 bases from V and 3 from J, leaving 10 bases between them. CDR3 DNA sequence: TGTGCTAGTGGTTTGGTGGCCAAGACTACAGATACGCAGTATTTT. Translating gives CASGLVAKTTDTQYF. Supplemented by reference TRBV12-5 and TRBJ2-3, the full variable domain reads DARVTQTPRHKVTEMGQEVTMRCQPILGHNTVFWYRQTMMQGLELLAYFRNRAPLDDSGMPKDRFSAEMPDATLATLKIQPSEPRDSAVYFCASGLVAKTTDTQYFGPGTRLTVL.

Concerning this clone: The sample holds other DNA sequences that translate to the same CDR3. The V and J genes are TRBV7-9 and TRBJ2-7; TRBD1 matches 11 bases. After removal of 5 bases from V and 2 bases from J, the junction contained 2 bases not matched to a gene. Germline lookup yields CDR1 SEHNR and CDR2 FQNEAQ (reference sequence). This CDR3 is built from 14 residues. The CDR3 DNA is TGTGCCAGCAGCCTGGGACAGGGGGCCTACGAGCAGTACTTC. Residues: CASSLGQGAYEQYF.